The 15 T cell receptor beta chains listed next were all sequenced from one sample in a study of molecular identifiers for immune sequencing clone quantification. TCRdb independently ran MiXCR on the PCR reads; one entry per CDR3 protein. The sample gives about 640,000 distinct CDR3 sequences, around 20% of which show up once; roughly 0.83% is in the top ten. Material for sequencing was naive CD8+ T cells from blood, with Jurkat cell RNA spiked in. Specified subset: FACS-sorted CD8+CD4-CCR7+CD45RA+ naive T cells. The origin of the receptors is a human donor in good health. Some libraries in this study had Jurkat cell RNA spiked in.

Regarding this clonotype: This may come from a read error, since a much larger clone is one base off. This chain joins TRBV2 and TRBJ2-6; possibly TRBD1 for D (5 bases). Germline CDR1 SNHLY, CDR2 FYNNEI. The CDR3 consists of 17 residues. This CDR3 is CAGSEVQGYSGANVLTF. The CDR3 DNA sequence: TGTGCCGGCAGTGAGGTGCAGGGATATAGTGGGGCCAACGTCCTGACTTTC.

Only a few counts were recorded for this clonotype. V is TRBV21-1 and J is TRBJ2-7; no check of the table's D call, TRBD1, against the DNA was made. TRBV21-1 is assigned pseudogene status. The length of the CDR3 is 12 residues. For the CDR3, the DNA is TGTGCCAGCACGGGGGCAGAGTACGAGCAGTACTTC. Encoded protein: CASTGAEYEQYF.

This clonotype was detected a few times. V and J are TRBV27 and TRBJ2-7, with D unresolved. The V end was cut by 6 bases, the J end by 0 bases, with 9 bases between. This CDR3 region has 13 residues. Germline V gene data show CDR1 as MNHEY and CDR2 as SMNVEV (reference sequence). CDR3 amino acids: CASRPRVSYEQYF. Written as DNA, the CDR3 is TGTGCCAGCAGGCCCAGAGTCTCCTACGAGCAGTACTTC.

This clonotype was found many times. CDR3 nucleotides: TGCGCCAGCAGCTACCAACCTCCACAGGAGTACACAGATACGCAGTATTTT. Its translation is CASSYQPPQEYTDTQYF. The chain combines TRBV5-1 with TRBJ2-3, with D perhaps TRBD1 (5 bases). This CDR3 comprises 17 residues. Trimming removed 3 bases at V and 2 bases at J, with 19 bases between. Per the germline V gene, CDR1 is SGHRS and CDR2 is YFSETQ.

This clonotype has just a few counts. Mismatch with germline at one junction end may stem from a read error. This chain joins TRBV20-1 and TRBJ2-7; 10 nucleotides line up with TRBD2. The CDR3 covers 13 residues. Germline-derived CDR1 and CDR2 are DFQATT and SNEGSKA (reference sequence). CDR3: CGARQRGGYEQYF. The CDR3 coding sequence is TGCGGTGCTAGACAGCGGGGGGGCTACGAGCAGTACTTC.

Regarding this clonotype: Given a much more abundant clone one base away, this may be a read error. The DNA of the CDR3 is TGTGCCGGCAGCGTAGGGACCTTAGGTGAAGATACGCAGTATTTT. Its protein is CAGSVGTLGEDTQYF. The V call is TRBV13, the J call TRBJ2-3; D is possibly TRBD1 or TRBD2 (5 bases each). CDR3 size: 15 residues. The germline V gene has CDR1 PRHDT and CDR2 FYEKMQ (reference sequence).

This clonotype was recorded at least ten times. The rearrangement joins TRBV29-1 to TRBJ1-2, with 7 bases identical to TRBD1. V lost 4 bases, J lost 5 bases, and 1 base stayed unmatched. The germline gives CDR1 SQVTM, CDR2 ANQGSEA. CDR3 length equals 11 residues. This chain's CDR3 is CSVGQGYGYTF. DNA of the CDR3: TGCAGCGTTGGACAGGGTTATGGCTACACCTTC. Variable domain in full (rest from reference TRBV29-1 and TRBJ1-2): SAVISQKPSRDICQRGTSLTIQCQVDSQVTMMFWYRQQPGQSLTLIATANQGSEATYESGFVIDKFPISRPNLTFSTLTVSNMSPEDSSIYLCSVGQGYGYTFGSGTRLTVV.

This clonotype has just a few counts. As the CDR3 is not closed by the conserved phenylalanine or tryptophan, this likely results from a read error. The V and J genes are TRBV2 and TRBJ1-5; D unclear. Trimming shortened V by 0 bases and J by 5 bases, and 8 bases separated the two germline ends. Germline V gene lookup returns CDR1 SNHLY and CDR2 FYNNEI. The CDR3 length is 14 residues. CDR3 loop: CASSEARDYQPQHS. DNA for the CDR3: TGTGCCAGCAGTGAAGCTCGGGATTATCAGCCCCAGCATTCT.

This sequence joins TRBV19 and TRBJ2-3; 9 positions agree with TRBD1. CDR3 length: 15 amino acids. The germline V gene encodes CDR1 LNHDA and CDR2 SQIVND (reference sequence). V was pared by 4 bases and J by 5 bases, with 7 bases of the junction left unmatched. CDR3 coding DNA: TGTGCCAGTAGTAACCGGGACAGGGTTAAAGATACGCAGTATTTT. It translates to CASSNRDRVKDTQYF.

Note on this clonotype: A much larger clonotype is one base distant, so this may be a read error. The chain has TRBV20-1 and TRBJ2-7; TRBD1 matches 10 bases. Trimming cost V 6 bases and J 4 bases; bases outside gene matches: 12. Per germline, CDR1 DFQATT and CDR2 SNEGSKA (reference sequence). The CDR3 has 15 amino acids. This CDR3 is CSAPDWTGGQYEQYF. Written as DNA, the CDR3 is TGCAGTGCCCCGGACTGGACAGGGGGTCAATACGAGCAGTACTTC.

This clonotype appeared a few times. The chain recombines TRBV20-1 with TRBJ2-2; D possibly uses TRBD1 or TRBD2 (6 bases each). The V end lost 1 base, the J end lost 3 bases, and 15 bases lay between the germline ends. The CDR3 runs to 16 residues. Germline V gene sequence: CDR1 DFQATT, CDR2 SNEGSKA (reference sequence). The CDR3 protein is CSARGVGGRYTGELFF. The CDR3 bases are TGCAGTGCTAGAGGGGTGGGGGGCAGGTACACCGGGGAGCTGTTTTTT.

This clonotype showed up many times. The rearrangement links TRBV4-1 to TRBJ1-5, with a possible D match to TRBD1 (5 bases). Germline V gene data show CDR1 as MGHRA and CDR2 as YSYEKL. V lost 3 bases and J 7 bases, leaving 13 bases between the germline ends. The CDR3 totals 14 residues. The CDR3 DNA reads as TGCGCCAGCAGCCATGGGAGGGACGGGCAGCCCCAGCATTTT. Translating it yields CASSHGRDGQPQHF.

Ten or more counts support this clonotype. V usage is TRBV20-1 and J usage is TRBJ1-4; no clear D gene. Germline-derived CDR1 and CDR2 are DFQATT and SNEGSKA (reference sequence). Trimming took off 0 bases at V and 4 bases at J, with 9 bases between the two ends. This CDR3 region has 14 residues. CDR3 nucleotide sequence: TGCAGTGCTAGAGATCTGAGGGATAATGAAAAACTGTTTTTT. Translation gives CSARDLRDNEKLFF.

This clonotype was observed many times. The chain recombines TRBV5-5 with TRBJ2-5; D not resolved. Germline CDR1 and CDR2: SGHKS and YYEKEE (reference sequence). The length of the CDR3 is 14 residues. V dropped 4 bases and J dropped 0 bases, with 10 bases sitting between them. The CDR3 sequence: CASSGWADQETQYF. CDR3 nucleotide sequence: TGTGCCAGCAGCGGATGGGCCGACCAAGAGACCCAGTACTTC. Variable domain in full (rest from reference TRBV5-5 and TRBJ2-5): DAGVTQSPTHLIKTRGQQVTLRCSPISGHKSVSWYQQVLGQGPQFIFQYYEKEERGRGNFPDRFSARQFPNYSSELNVNALLLGDSALYLCASSGWADQETQYFGPGTRLLVL.

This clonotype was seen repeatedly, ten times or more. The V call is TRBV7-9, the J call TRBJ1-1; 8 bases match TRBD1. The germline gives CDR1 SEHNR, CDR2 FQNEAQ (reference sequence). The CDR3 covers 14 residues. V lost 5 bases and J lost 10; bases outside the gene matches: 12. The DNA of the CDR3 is TGTGCCAGCAGCCTCCCCGACCGGACAGGGCCAGCTTTCTTT. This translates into CASSLPDRTGPAFF.